What follows are 11 T cell receptor beta chains derived from one specimen sequenced in a study of early T cells in non-severe SARS-CoV-2 infection. TCRdb reprocessed the 5' RACE reads via MiXCR and lists one record per CDR3 protein. Of about 19,000 distinct CDR3 sequences in the sample, roughly 6.1% are singletons; the top ten hold roughly 5.9%. The sample comprised whole blood. These receptor sequences come from an adult who was a healthcare worker with PCR-confirmed SARS-CoV-2 infection or an uninfected control (not recorded which).

Ten or more counts support this clonotype. The V call is TRBV7-2, the J call TRBJ2-7; D call uncertain. V was clipped by 4 bases and J by 5 bases, with 15 bases between them. Looked up from germline, CDR1 is SGHTA and CDR2 is FQGNSA. This CDR3 is 14 amino acids long. The CDR3 sequence is CASSSGPAANEQYF. CDR3 in DNA: TGTGCCAGCAGCTCTGGACCCGCTGCCAACGAGCAGTACTTC.

This clonotype was picked up a small number of times. V gene TRBV20-1 combines with J gene TRBJ1-5; TRBD1 agrees at 8 bases. V lost 3 bases and J lost 6; bases outside the gene matches: 7. CDR1 and CDR2 from the germline V gene are DFQATT and SNEGSKA (reference sequence). CDR3 length: 14 amino acids. The CDR3 DNA reads as TGCAGTGCTAGTCGGCCAGGGGGCAGTCAGCCCCAGCATTTT. The encoded protein is CSASRPGGSQPQHF.

The table lists this clonotype with many counts. V gene TRBV2 combines with J gene TRBJ1-4; the D is unclear. The V end was cut by 6 bases, the J end by 8 bases, with 10 bases between. Germline loops: CDR1 SNHLY, CDR2 FYNNEI. The CDR3 runs 12 residues. The CDR3 reads CASRDSREKLFF. In DNA, the CDR3 is TGTGCCAGCAGAGACTCTAGGGAAAAACTGTTTTTT. Together with reference TRBV2 and TRBJ1-4, the CDR3 gives the full variable domain: EPEVTQTPSHQVTQMGQEVILRCVPISNHLYFYWYRQILGQKVEFLVSFYNNEISEKSEIFDDQFSVERPDGSNFTLKIRSTKLEDSAMYFCASRDSREKLFFGSGTQLSVL.

At least ten counts were recorded for this clonotype. V gene TRBV10-2 combines with J gene TRBJ2-1, with D perhaps assigned TRBD1 or TRBD2 (5 bases each). The V gene's germline CDR1 is WSHSY and CDR2 SAAADI. CDR3 length equals 15 residues. Trimming left V 5 bases short and J 4 bases short, with 15 bases between. In nucleotides, the CDR3 is TGCGCCAGCAGTACCGACTGGGACGTGTACAATGAGCAGTTCTTC. Translation: CASSTDWDVYNEQFF.

This clonotype was seen many times. The chain joins TRBV28 to TRBJ1-1; D gene unclear. Germline CDR1 is MDHEN and CDR2 is SYDVKM. CDR3 length: 13 amino acids. Trimming removed 4 bases at V and 1 base at J, with 7 bases between. In DNA, the CDR3 is TGTGCCAGCAGTTACATTACGAACACTGAAGCTTTCTTT. It translates to CASSYITNTEAFF.

By proportion, this clonotype is medium-sized. The gene calls are TRBV9 and TRBJ1-1; D is perhaps TRBD1 (5 bases). V lost 0 bases, J lost 0 bases, and 6 bases lay in between. In germline, CDR1 is SGDLS, CDR2 YYNGEE. CDR3 size: 14 residues. This CDR3 reads CASSVGQMNTEAFF. The CDR3 DNA follows: TGTGCCAGCAGCGTAGGACAGATGAACACTGAAGCTTTCTTT.

This rearrangement joins TRBV10-3 to TRBJ2-2; a weak D match, TRBD2 (6 bases). CDR1 is ENHRY, CDR2 SYGVKD, per germline. V lost 4 bases, J lost 3 bases, and 12 bases lay in between. The CDR3 spans 15 residues. This CDR3 is CAISGPGGDTGELFF. The CDR3 nucleotides read TGTGCCATCAGTGGACCGGGCGGGGACACCGGGGAGCTGTTTTTT.

This chain links TRBV12-3 or TRBV12-4 with TRBJ2-6; tentative D call: TRBD1 (5 bases). Trimming cost V 5 bases and J 0 bases, with 8 bases left between them. This CDR3 spans 15 amino acids. DNA for the CDR3: TGTGCCAGCAGTACCGACAGCTCTGGGGCCAACGTCCTGACTTTC. It specifies CASSTDSSGANVLTF.

This clonotype is medium-sized within its sample. The V gene is TRBV4-1, the J gene TRBJ1-2; no clear D. CDR1 and CDR2 (germline): MGHRA, YSYEKL. Trimming left V 0 bases short and J 1 base short, with 12 bases between. The CDR3 contains 16 residues. The CDR3 here is CASSQDRGQNNYGYTF. The CDR3 bases are TGCGCCAGCAGCCAAGATCGCGGGCAGAATAACTATGGCTACACCTTC.

The sample holds many counts of this clonotype. J is TRBJ2-1 and V is TRBV27; D gene ambiguous. V lost 3 bases and J lost 10, with 16 bases in between. CDR1 is MNHEY, CDR2 SMNVEV, per germline (reference sequence). CDR3 length equals 14 residues. CDR3 DNA sequence: TGTGCCAGCAGTTTTCATGTGTGGCACCCCGAGCAGTTCTTC. Protein product: CASSFHVWHPEQFF.

This clonotype showed up just a few times. This chain connects TRBV12-3 or TRBV12-4 to TRBJ2-3; the D call may be TRBD1 or TRBD2 (5 bases each). The CDR3 runs 14 residues. Trimming removed 8 bases at V and 4 bases at J, with 16 bases between. CDR3 sequence (DNA): TGTGCCAGCCGGGACCCACACGGGGCAGATACGCAGTATTTT. Protein: CASRDPHGADTQYF.